This entry lists 28 T cell receptor beta chains sequenced from one sample in a study of blood T cell repertoires in COVID-19 (dated by TCRdb to the early 2020s). Library construction relied on the immunoSEQ multiplex PCR assay. As stored in TCRdb, this immuneACCESS dataset retains in-frame rearrangements with V and J assigned. A fraction of the clones does not appear; measured against another copy, unresolved V genes explain less than half of the discrepancy, and the remainder lacks a known reason. The sample table holds under 200,000 clones, of which under 95% were seen once. Clones ranked in the top ten supply about 2.3% of the sample. Sequencing was carried out using peripheral blood. The source of these receptors is a young man with acute or convalescent COVID-19.

This rearrangement joins TRBV5-5 to TRBJ2-3; D uncertain. The CDR3 spans 15 residues. The ends were cut back, 0 bases at V and 0 bases at J, with 8 bases in the middle. Germline CDR1 reads SGHKS; CDR2 reads YYEKEE (reference sequence). The chain's CDR3 is CASSLDSWSTDTQYF. The CDR3 nucleotides are TGTGCCAGCAGCTTGGATAGCTGGAGCACAGATACGCAGTATTTT.

This sequence joins TRBV10-2 and TRBJ2-3, with D possibly TRBD2 on 6 matching bases. V was trimmed by 4 bases and J by 2 bases, leaving 10 bases between them. The V gene's germline CDR1 is WSHSY and CDR2 SAAADI. The CDR3 extends over 14 amino acids. CDR3 DNA: TGCGCCAGCAGTGCCCCGGGGGACACAGATACGCAGTATTTT. Its translation is CASSAPGDTDTQYF.

This clone was seen just once. V and J are TRBV27 and TRBJ2-6; D might be TRBD1 (5 bases). Germline V CDR1 and CDR2: MNHEY, SMNVEV (reference sequence). The CDR3 is 15 amino acids. V was shortened by 3 bases and J by 0 bases, with 6 bases between the two germline ends. CDR3 coding DNA: TGTGCCAGCAGTTTCAGGGTCTCTGGGGCCAACGTCCTGACTTTC. Translated: CASSFRVSGANVLTF. Complete variable domain (other parts from reference TRBV27 and TRBJ2-6): EAQVTQNPRYLITVTGKKLTVTCSQNMNHEYMSWYRQDPGLGLRQIYYSMNVEVTDKGDVPEGYKVSRKEKRNFPLILESPSPNQTSLYFCASSFRVSGANVLTFGAGSRLTVL.

The chain has TRBV5-1 and TRBJ2-1; D uncertain. Germline V CDR1 and CDR2: SGHRS, YFSETQ. Trimming pared 0 bases from V and 2 bases from J, leaving 12 bases between. The CDR3 extends over 16 amino acids. CDR3 residues: CASSLAEADTYNEQFF. CDR3 sequence (DNA): TGCGCCAGCAGCTTGGCGGAAGCAGACACCTACAATGAGCAGTTCTTC.

This clone was counted once. The chain links TRBV9 to TRBJ2-7; perhaps TRBD1 as D (6 bases). This CDR3 comprises 14 residues. V lost 4 bases to trimming and J lost 5 bases, with 16 bases between them. Germline CDR1 and CDR2: SGDLS and YYNGEE. CDR3 protein: CASSSEGVMDEQYF. CDR3 nucleotide sequence: TGTGCCAGCAGCTCCGAGGGGGTAATGGACGAGCAGTACTTC.

The J gene is TRBJ1-4, the V gene TRBV12-2; the table calls TRBD1, which could not be checked here. TRBV12-2 is assigned pseudogene status. This CDR3 spans 17 amino acids. The CDR3 reads CASRLGEPGQGNEKLFF. DNA for the CDR3: TGTGCAAGTCGCTTAGGGGAACCGGGACAGGGTAATGAAAAACTGTTTTTT.

The chain carries TRBV25-1 and TRBJ2-1, with 9 bases aligning to TRBD2. V lost 6 bases, J lost 3 bases, and 3 bases stayed unmatched. The germline gives CDR1 MGHDK, CDR2 SYGVNS. The CDR3 spans 14 residues. The CDR3 bases are TGTGCCAGCAGCCTGACTAGCGGCTACAATGAGCAGTTCTTC. Amino acids: CASSLTSGYNEQFF.

This chain links TRBV6-5 with TRBJ1-2, with D maybe TRBD1 (5 bases). Looked up from germline, CDR1 is MNHEY and CDR2 is SVGAGI. V was cut by 1 base and J by 5 bases, with 11 bases left in between. The CDR3 spans 14 residues. This CDR3 reads CASSYLGGWYGYTF. CDR3 DNA: TGTGCCAGCAGTTACTTGGGGGGTTGGTATGGCTACACCTTC.

This chain links TRBV30 with TRBJ1-3; a possible D gene is TRBD1 (5 bases). The CDR3 is 13 residues long. Germline V CDR1 and CDR2: GTSNPN, SVGIG (reference sequence). V lost 5 bases, J lost 6 bases, and 14 bases lay in between. CDR3 nucleotides: TGTGCCTGGGGGGGAGGTTCGGCAAACACCATATATTTT. Translating gives CAWGGGSANTIYF.

The chain is built from TRBV5-1 and TRBJ2-1; 14 nucleotides align to TRBD2. CDR3 length equals 20 residues. V shed 4 bases and J 0 bases; nucleotides not matched to a gene: 12. Germline assignment: CDR1 SGHRS and CDR2 YFSETQ. CDR3 nucleotide sequence: TGCGCCAGCAGCCCGTGGACTAGCGGGGGGTCCTGGGACTCCTACAATGAGCAGTTCTTC. It is translated as CASSPWTSGGSWDSYNEQFF.

The J gene is TRBJ2-5, the V gene TRBV7-6, with D unclear. Germline V CDR1 and CDR2: SGHVS, FNYEAQ. The CDR3 runs 12 residues. Trimming cost V 2 bases and J 5 bases, with 6 bases left between them. The CDR3 DNA reads as TGTGCCAGCAGCTTAATCCGTGAGACCCAGTACTTC. Translating it yields CASSLIRETQYF.

As concerns this clone: At one end, the junction sequence differs from germline, possibly due to a read error. The V and J genes are TRBV18 and TRBJ1-1; possibly TRBD1 for D (5 bases). Germline lookup yields CDR1 KGHSH and CDR2 LQKENI. CDR3 length equals 13 residues. CDR3 amino acids: CASQGDRNIEAFF. CDR3 DNA sequence: TGTGCCAGTCAAGGGGATCGGAACATTGAAGCTTTCTTT.

CDR3 in DNA: TGTGCCAGCAGCCCGAGCCCCGAGGCTGGGGCCAACGTCCTGACTTTC. It specifies CASSPSPEAGANVLTF. V gene TRBV3-1 (or the pseudogene TRBV3-2) combines with J gene TRBJ2-6; unclear D gene. Trimming shortened V by 4 bases and J by 2 bases, and 12 bases separated the two germline ends. Germline V gives CDR1 LGHDT, CDR2 YNNKEL (reference sequence). The CDR3 is made up of 16 amino acids.

V usage is TRBV5-4 and J usage is TRBJ1-1; 8 nucleotides agree with TRBD1. The CDR3 loop spans 15 amino acids. Unmatched junction bases numbered 8, after V lost 5 bases and J lost 2 bases. CDR1 SGHNT and CDR2 YYREEE come from the germline V gene (reference sequence). CDR3 region: CASRSRQGTNTEAFF. CDR3 bases: TGTGCCAGCAGGTCACGACAGGGGACTAACACTGAAGCTTTCTTT.

The gene calls are TRBV6-6 and TRBJ1-5; possible D gene TRBD1, 6 bases. With 6 bases removed from V and 8 bases from J, the gap between germline ends came to 8 bases. The CDR3 is 11 amino acids. Per the germline V gene, CDR1 is MNHNY and CDR2 is SVGAGI (reference sequence). The CDR3 DNA sequence: TGTGCCAGCAGCGAGGGGGAGCCCCAGCATTTT. Translated, it gives CASSEGEPQHF.

This sequence joins TRBV10-3 and TRBJ1-5; no clear D gene. V was clipped by 0 bases and J by 3 bases, with 9 bases between them. CDR1 and CDR2 from the germline V gene are ENHRY and SYGVKD. The CDR3 extends over 15 amino acids. The CDR3 spells CAISESGTSNQPQHF. CDR3 bases: TGTGCCATCAGTGAGTCGGGCACCTCCAATCAGCCCCAGCATTTT.

The chain employs TRBV10-3 and TRBJ2-5; 8 bases agree with TRBD1. The V and J ends lost 2 bases and 9 bases, in that order; junction bases with no gene match: 14. Looked up from germline, CDR1 is ENHRY and CDR2 is SYGVKD. This CDR3 comprises 16 residues. DNA of the CDR3: TGTGCCATCAGTGAGAGGGTGGACAGGGCTCCGGTGGCCCAGTACTTC. Residues: CAISERVDRAPVAQYF.

V usage is TRBV20-1 and J usage is TRBJ2-5; TRBD1 might be the D (6 bases). Germline loops: CDR1 DFQATT, CDR2 SNEGSKA (reference sequence). Trimming removed 3 bases at V and 1 base at J, with 12 bases between. The CDR3 sequence is 14 residues long. CDR3 coding DNA: TGCAGTGCTAGTCCCGGACAGACCCAAGAGACCCAGTACTTC. As protein: CSASPGQTQETQYF.

This chain links TRBV6-8 with TRBJ2-4, with 9 bases aligning to TRBD2. J lost 0 bases, V lost 2 bases, and 11 bases had no gene match. The length of the CDR3 is 19 residues. From germline, CDR1 is MNHGY and CDR2 SAAAGT. CDR3 coding DNA: TGTGCCAGCAGTTACCCCGGGGCGGGGGGGTATATAGCCAAAAACATTCAGTACTTC. Protein product: CASSYPGAGGYIAKNIQYF.

The CDR3 region has the DNA TGTGCCAGCAGCCGAGACAGGTCTAATGAAAAACTGTTTTTT. Its translation is CASSRDRSNEKLFF. This rearrangement joins TRBV7-9 to TRBJ1-4, with D perhaps TRBD1 (6 bases). Trimming removed 5 bases from V and 3 bases from J, with 10 bases in between. This CDR3 spans 14 amino acids. Germline-derived CDR1 and CDR2 are SEHNR and FQNEAQ (reference sequence).

This rearrangement joins TRBV6-5 to TRBJ1-5, with 8 bases fitting TRBD1. This CDR3 region has 15 residues. From germline, CDR1 is MNHEY and CDR2 SVGAGI. The J segment lost 2 bases and the V segment lost 6 bases, leaving 6 bases of the junction unmatched. CDR3 amino acids: CASRHDRGGNQPQHF. CDR3 nucleotides: TGTGCCAGCAGACATGACAGGGGAGGCAATCAGCCCCAGCATTTT.

There are a few counts of this clone. V is TRBV6-6 and J is TRBJ2-5; D remains ambiguous. The CDR3 is made up of 14 amino acids. V lost 4 bases and J lost 5, with 14 bases in between. The germline CDR1 and CDR2 sequences are MNHNY and SVGAGI (reference sequence). The DNA of the CDR3 is TGTGCCAGCAGTTTTCTTTGGGCTACGGAGACCCAGTACTTC. This gives the protein CASSFLWATETQYF.

V gene TRBV19 combines with J gene TRBJ1-1; tentative D call: TRBD1 (6 bases). The germline V gene has CDR1 LNHDA and CDR2 SQIVND (reference sequence). V dropped 10 bases and J dropped 6 bases, with 15 bases sitting between them. The CDR3 spans 12 residues. CDR3 protein: CATTTGIAEAFF. CDR3 bases: TGTGCCACCACCACAGGGATCGCTGAAGCTTTCTTT.

The chain carries TRBV18 and TRBJ1-1, with D unclear. The CDR3 loop spans 13 amino acids. V dropped 0 bases and J dropped 6 bases, with 8 bases sitting between them. Looked up from germline, CDR1 is KGHSH and CDR2 is LQKENI. This CDR3 is CASSPPSVPEAFF. The CDR3, as DNA: TGTGCCAGCTCACCACCCTCGGTCCCTGAAGCTTTCTTT.

The chain uses TRBV30 and TRBJ1-2, with no clear D. Germline V gene data show CDR1 as GTSNPN and CDR2 as SVGIG (reference sequence). The ends were cut back, 0 bases at V and 3 bases at J, with 14 bases in the middle. This CDR3 has 15 amino acids. The CDR3 reads CAWSVPLERDYGYTF. The CDR3 DNA reads TGTGCCTGGAGTGTACCCCTGGAGAGAGACTATGGCTACACCTTC. Using reference TRBV30 and TRBJ1-2 for the parts outside the CDR3, the full variable domain is SQTIHQWPATLVQPVGSPLSLECTVEGTSNPNLYWYRQAAGRGLQLLFYSVGIGQISSEVPQNLSASRPQDRQFILSSKKLLLSDSGFYLCAWSVPLERDYGYTFGSGTRLTVV.

The chain links TRBV19 to TRBJ2-7, with 7 bases lining up with TRBD2. CDR1 is LNHDA, CDR2 SQIVND, per germline (reference sequence). This CDR3 region has 15 residues. V was pared by 3 bases and J by 2 bases, with 7 bases of the junction left unmatched. CDR3 in DNA: TGTGCCAGTAGTATCACCAGCGGGGTTGCCTACGAGCAGTACTTC. This translates into CASSITSGVAYEQYF.

This rearrangement joins TRBV27 to TRBJ1-2, with D perhaps matching TRBD1 (6 bases). Looked up from germline, CDR1 is MNHEY and CDR2 is SMNVEV (reference sequence). Between the trimmed V and J ends, which lost 3 bases and 4 bases, there was a span of 12 bases. The CDR3 is 14 residues long. For the CDR3, the DNA is TGTGCCAGCAGTTTTACAGGGTGGTCCTATGGCTACACCTTC. Translating it yields CASSFTGWSYGYTF.

The chain recombines TRBV12-3 or TRBV12-4 with TRBJ2-5; D remains ambiguous. The CDR3 length is 13 residues. Trimming left V 3 bases short and J 4 bases short, with 9 bases between. Here the CDR3 reads CASSLFVAETQYF. CDR3 coding DNA: TGTGCCAGCAGTTTGTTTGTAGCAGAGACCCAGTACTTC.